The following is a T cell receptor (beta chain) sequence with its context. In the authors' methods: Counts of nucleated cells, estimated from reference gene primer amplification, were obtained. Method: immunoSEQ multiplex PCR; TCRdb's copy keeps in-frame clones and lacks some. D and trimming come from the DNA, and the V and J calls and clone size come from that table. The sample comprises about 210,000 clones, over 60% of which are singletons, and over 7% rests with the top ten. The sample originates from a study of blood T cell repertoires in COVID-19. Turning to the study itself: Samples came from the United States, Italy and Spain, spanning acute and convalescent COVID-19. T cells, B-cell-depleted T cells, or PBMCs provided the cDNA or gDNA that served as material.

The TCR comes from a woman between 65 and 79 years old with acute or convalescent COVID-19. Sequencing used peripheral blood.

CDR3 DNA sequence: TGTGCCAGCAAAAGGCAGGGGCAAGAGACCCAGTACTTC. Encoded protein: CASKRQGQETQYF. The chain is built from TRBV6-5 and TRBJ2-5; possible D gene TRBD1, 6 bases. Germline CDR1 reads MNHEY; CDR2 reads SVGAGI. The CDR3 contains 13 residues. V lost 7 bases and J lost 2, with 11 bases in between.